One sample yielded the 12 T cell receptor beta chains listed below, sequenced in a study of regulatory T cells in long-lasting Graves disease. The sample's time point: newly diagnosed GD, antithyroid drugs for less than 3 months. Scientists built the TCR library using RNA that was extracted from PBMCs. Libraries of TCR beta came from iRepertoire HTBI primers plus Arm-PCR of CDR3 regions. TCRdb re-called the multiplex PCR reads with MiXCR, one entry per CDR3 protein. The table shows 240,000 or so distinct CDR3 sequences, with 20% to 25% occurring only once. The specimen comprised peripheral blood mononuclear cells (PBMCs), sampled at new diagnosis, from a patient treated with antithyroid drugs. These receptor sequences come from a female donor with Graves disease.

This clonotype was counted many times. This sequence joins TRBV6-2 or TRBV6-3 and TRBJ2-1, with 7 bases that match TRBD2. From germline, CDR1 is MNHEY and CDR2 SVGEGT. V shed 3 bases and J 6 bases; nucleotides not matched to a gene: 8. There are 15 residues in the CDR3. Here the CDR3 reads CASSYSVGRTNEQFF. The DNA for the CDR3 is TGTGCCAGCAGTTATAGTGTCGGGAGGACCAATGAGCAGTTCTTC.

This clonotype was detected ten times or more. Its ends do not fully match the called genes, so a read error is possible. The CDR3 DNA sequence: TGCGCCAGCAGCCAGGGCACAGATACGCAGTATTTT. It specifies CASSQGTDTQYF. The gene calls are TRBV11-1 and TRBJ2-3, with D unresolved. Germline V gene sequence: CDR1 SGHAT, CDR2 FQDESV (reference sequence). CDR3 length equals 12 residues.

Worth noting for this clonotype: A much larger clone differs from this one at a single base, so this may be a read error. V and J are TRBV6-2 or TRBV6-3 and TRBJ2-5; D not certain. The CDR3 consists of 11 residues. Germline values: CDR1 MNHEY, CDR2 SVGEGT. V dropped 8 bases and J dropped 9 bases, with 13 bases sitting between them. Here the CDR3 reads CASGISEAQYF. The CDR3 DNA reads TGTGCCAGCGGGATTAGTGAGGCCCAGTACTTC.

This clonotype was counted ten times or more. The chain couples TRBV11-2 to TRBJ1-1; the D is unclear. This CDR3 is built from 15 residues. Per the germline V gene, CDR1 is SGHAT and CDR2 is FQNNGV. The V gene lost 7 bases and the J gene lost 6 bases, with 21 bases spanning the gap. The CDR3 coding sequence is TGTGCCAGCACCGAAGGGCCGGAATTAAGCGCTGAAGCTTTCTTT. This encodes CASTEGPELSAEAFF.

This clonotype was counted at least ten times. The J gene is TRBJ2-5, the V gene TRBV18, with D uncertain. The V gene lost 3 bases and the J gene lost 0 bases, with 11 bases spanning the gap. The germline V gene encodes CDR1 KGHSH and CDR2 LQKENI. The CDR3 has 15 amino acids. The CDR3 DNA reads as TGTGCCAGCTCACCTGCCGACTCGGACCAAGAGACCCAGTACTTC. This sequence encodes CASSPADSDQETQYF. The full variable domain, rest sourced from reference TRBV18 and TRBJ2-5, is NAGVMQNPRHLVRRRGQEARLRCSPMKGHSHVYWYRQLPEEGLKFMVYLQKENIIDESGMPKERFSAEFPKEGPSILRIQQVVRGDSAAYFCASSPADSDQETQYFGPGTRLLVL.

Many counts were recorded for this clonotype. The chain employs TRBV2 and TRBJ2-3; 9 bases line up with TRBD1. Germline V CDR1 and CDR2: SNHLY, FYNNEI. Trimming took 6 bases from V and 10 from J; bases not matched to a gene: 5. CDR3 size: 12 residues. This chain's CDR3 is CASSPQGAAQYF. The CDR3 DNA follows: TGTGCCAGCAGCCCACAGGGGGCCGCGCAGTATTTT. Complete variable domain (other parts from reference TRBV2 and TRBJ2-3): EPEVTQTPSHQVTQMGQEVILRCVPISNHLYFYWYRQILGQKVEFLVSFYNNEISEKSEIFDDQFSVERPDGSNFTLKIRSTKLEDSAMYFCASSPQGAAQYFGPGTRLTVL.

This clonotype was detected many times. This chain joins TRBV29-1 and TRBJ2-1; 10 nucleotides line up with TRBD1. Trimming cost V 5 bases and J 5 bases; bases outside gene matches: 6. CDR3 length: 14 amino acids. Germline assignment: CDR1 SQVTM and CDR2 ANQGSEA. CDR3 residues: CSVTTGTGDNEQFF. As DNA, the CDR3 is TGCAGCGTTACAACAGGGACAGGGGACAATGAGCAGTTCTTC.

This clonotype was recorded many times. The chain joins TRBV12-3 or TRBV12-4 to TRBJ1-2; tentative D call: TRBD1 (5 bases). V shed 6 bases and J shed 5 bases, with 13 bases lying between them. There are 13 residues in the CDR3. The DNA of the CDR3 is TGTGCCAGCAGAGCAGGGTCCGCTTATGGCTACACCTTC. Translated, it gives CASRAGSAYGYTF.

This clonotype was counted ten times or more. The CDR3 region is CASWRGGDSDTQYF. The CDR3 nucleotides are TGTGCCAGCTGGCGGGGGGGTGATTCAGATACGCAGTATTTT. V gene TRBV2 combines with J gene TRBJ2-3; 9 bases match TRBD2. This CDR3 spans 14 amino acids. The V gene end was trimmed by 8 bases and the J gene end by 4 bases; junction bases not matched to a gene: 7. The V gene's germline CDR1 is SNHLY and CDR2 FYNNEI.

This clonotype was picked up many times. This chain joins TRBV5-1 and TRBJ1-6; no clear D gene. The germline V gene encodes CDR1 SGHRS and CDR2 YFSETQ. With 2 bases removed from V and 10 bases from J, the gap between germline ends came to 10 bases. The CDR3 consists of 13 residues. This CDR3 reads CASSFEEESPLHF. As DNA, the CDR3 is TGCGCCAGCAGCTTTGAGGAGGAGTCACCCCTCCACTTT.

This clonotype was counted ten times or more. The J gene is TRBJ1-1, the V gene TRBV7-2; the D gene is possibly TRBD1 (5 bases). Between the trimmed V and J ends, which lost 3 bases and 0 bases, there was a span of 14 bases. The CDR3 loop spans 16 amino acids. CDR1 is SGHTA, CDR2 FQGNSA, per germline. For the CDR3, the DNA is TGTGCCAGCAGCTTTTTTGGGGGTACCTTGAACACTGAAGCTTTCTTT. This gives the protein CASSFFGGTLNTEAFF.

This clonotype was recorded at least ten times. The rearrangement links TRBV6-1 to TRBJ2-1; TRBD2 agrees at 12 bases. Unmatched junction bases numbered 5, after V lost 6 bases and J lost 8 bases. Germline CDR1 MNHNS, CDR2 SASEGT. This CDR3 region has 14 residues. CDR3 protein: CASRASGGADEQFF. The CDR3 DNA follows: TGTGCCAGCAGGGCTAGCGGGGGGGCGGATGAGCAGTTCTTC.